This TCR beta chain was observed in a study of cytomegalovirus exposure and HLA in healthy donors. Study conclusions and caveats: Common viral pathogens seemed, in a later analysis, to connect with several of the most significant clusters. Roughly uniform sequencing depth across donors was assumed, possibly incorrectly. The authors reported that TCR beta sequences could predict HLA-A and HLA-B alleles. These predictions were accurate for most subjects in the first cohort.

As concerns this clone: Antigen unknown.

The PCR contained 60 Vbeta and 13 Jbeta primers. Data came from immunoSEQ multiplex PCR; TCRdb stores just in-frame clones and leaves some out. The sample includes 100,000 to 150,000 clones, 78% seen only once; the top ten take around 3.6%. The clonotype originates from a man in his forties in good health and CMV-seronegative. The sequenced sample was PBMCs.

The CDR3 sequence is CAWSEGQGANNQPQHF. CDR3 bases: TGTGCCTGGAGTGAAGGGCAGGGGGCAAACAATCAGCCCCAGCATTTT. The J gene is TRBJ1-5, the V gene TRBV30, with 8 bases that match TRBD1. V shed 1 base, J shed 3 bases, and the junction held 8 bases outside the gene matches. The CDR3 extends over 16 amino acids. Germline V gives CDR1 GTSNPN, CDR2 SVGIG (reference sequence).